The rows below give T cell receptor beta chains drawn from one sample of a study of T cell changes during pregnancy in multiple sclerosis. Only in-frame clones appear in the TCRdb table, and some are missing; sequencing was by immunoSEQ multiplex PCR. Of over 45,000 clones in the sample, about 91% were seen once. The sample was peripheral blood, taken after pregnancy. The source is a female donor with multiple sclerosis, enrolled in a pregnancy study. Each CDR3 is given with its conserved first and last residue. The D gene is left open where the match is weak. Part of the rows lack a size; the others show once, few, many or a class for expanded clones.

v_call,j_call,clone_size,d_call,cdr3_nt,cdr3_aa
TRBV19,TRBJ2-1,.,.,TGTGCCAGTAAGAACAGGGCCTACAATGAGCAGTTCTTC,CASKNRAYNEQFF
TRBV7-2,TRBJ2-1,.,.,TGTGCCAGCAGCTTAGTCGGGTTGCCCTACAATGAGCAGTTCTTC,CASSLVGLPYNEQFF
TRBV28,TRBJ1-2,.,.,TGTGCCAGCAGTTTACGGTCCACGCGGGGCGGCTACACCTTC,CASSLRSTRGGYTF
TRBV5-1,TRBJ2-6,.,TRBD2,TGCGCCAGCAGCCGGAGGACTAGCGGGGGCCCCTTTTCTGGGGCCAACGTCCTGACTTTC,CASSRRTSGGPFSGANVLTF
TRBV28,TRBJ1-1,.,TRBD1,TGTGCCAGCAGTTCCGGGACAGGGGGTAACACTGAAGCTTTCTTT,CASSSGTGGNTEAFF
TRBV12-5,TRBJ1-3,.,.,TGTGCTAGTGGTCCGCGGCTAGATGGAAACACCATATATTTT,CASGPRLDGNTIYF
TRBV5-1,TRBJ2-7,.,TRBD2,TGCGCCAGCAGCTTGGCCAGCGGGGATGCCTACGAGCAGTACTTC,CASSLASGDAYEQYF
TRBV7-2,TRBJ1-5,.,TRBD1,TGTGCCAGCAGCACCGGTGGCAGGGGGCTTGCGAATCAGCCCCAGCATTTT,CASSTGGRGLANQPQHF
TRBV6-5,TRBJ2-1,.,TRBD2,TGTGCCAGCACCCAAGGACTAGACTACAATGAGCAGTTCTTC,CASTQGLDYNEQFF
TRBV19,TRBJ2-6,.,.,TGTGCCAGTAGTATAGATCGGACAGCTGGGGCCAACGTCCTGACTTTC,CASSIDRTAGANVLTF
TRBV28,TRBJ1-1,once,.,TGTGCCAGCAGTTTATGGCTAGGGAGCGAGACTGAAGCTTTCTTT,CASSLWLGSETEAFF
TRBV7-7,TRBJ2-5,.,TRBD1,TGTGCTAGCAGCTCTAGGACAGGGCGGCCGGAGACCCAGTACTTC,CASSSRTGRPETQYF
TRBV11-3,TRBJ2-5,few,TRBD1,TGTGCCAGCAGCTTAGGGGGGACAGAACAAGAGACCCAGTACTTC,CASSLGGTEQETQYF
TRBV6-1,TRBJ1-2,.,.,TGTGCCAGCAGTGATCAGACACCCTTATTCGGAGGCTACACCTTC,CASSDQTPLFGGYTF
TRBV5-4,TRBJ2-1,once,TRBD2,TGTGCCAGCAGCCGAGGGGGGACTAGCGGGGGCCGCTCCTACAATGAGCAGTTCTTC,CASSRGGTSGGRSYNEQFF
TRBV11-2,TRBJ2-1,.,.,TGTGCCAGCAGCGCCTTGTGGGGCAGGAATGAGCAGTTCTTC,CASSALWGRNEQFF
TRBV19,TRBJ2-2,.,.,TGTGCCAGTAGTATTCGCCCACAGAACACCGGGGAGCTGTTTTTT,CASSIRPQNTGELFF
TRBV18,TRBJ2-3,.,TRBD2,TGTGCCAGCTCCCGACTAGCGGGGGCAGATACGCAGTATTTT,CASSRLAGADTQYF
TRBV5-5,TRBJ2-5,.,.,TGTGCCAGCAGCTTGGTGGGGGCGAGCCTTCAAGAGACCCAGTACTTC,CASSLVGASLQETQYF
TRBV9,TRBJ1-1,.,.,TGTGCCAGCAGCGTGGGGGGAAGCACTGAAGCTTTCTTT,CASSVGGSTEAFF
TRBV5-8,TRBJ2-7,.,TRBD1,TGTGCCAGCAGCTTGGAAGGCCGTCGACAGGGCCACGAGCAGTACTTC,CASSLEGRRQGHEQYF
TRBV6-1,TRBJ2-5,.,TRBD1,TGTGCCAGCAGTCCCGGACAGGATGATGAGACCCAGTACTTC,CASSPGQDDETQYF
TRBV7-2,TRBJ2-2,.,.,TGTGCCAGCAGCCCGTCGGTGGGGAGCGCGAACACCGGGGAGCTGTTTTTT,CASSPSVGSANTGELFF
TRBV7-3,TRBJ1-1,few,.,TGTGCCAGCAGCCACCCGGGAACTGAAGCTTTCTTT,CASSHPGTEAFF
TRBV5-1,TRBJ2-1,.,.,TGCGCCAGCACCACCCTGGGGGCAGACACCTACAATGAGCAGTTCTTC,CASTTLGADTYNEQFF
TRBV7-2,TRBJ1-4,.,.,TGTGCCAGCAGCTCGGACTGGGCCGCCGAAAAACTGTTTTTT,CASSSDWAAEKLFF
TRBV4-3,TRBJ2-5,.,TRBD2,TGCGCCAGCAGCCAAGCTCCCCACCGGGGACTAGGGGAGACCCAGTACTTC,CASSQAPHRGLGETQYF
TRBV6-6,TRBJ2-1,.,.,TGTGCCAGCAGTTGGATAGGGGGCTCCTACAATGAGCAGTTCTTC,CASSWIGGSYNEQFF
TRBV7-3,TRBJ1-6,.,.,TGTGCCAGCAGCTTAAGGCCCGGGTACGGGAATTCACCCCTCCACTTT,CASSLRPGYGNSPLHF
TRBV9,TRBJ1-2,.,TRBD1,TGTGCCAGCACCCCGGGGGACAGGAGGAACTATGGCTACACCTTC,CASTPGDRRNYGYTF
TRBV6-6,TRBJ1-1,.,TRBD1,TGTGCCAGCAGCCGGTGGACAGGGGCTGAGAACACTGAAGCTTTCTTT,CASSRWTGAENTEAFF
TRBV27,TRBJ1-6,.,.,TGTGCCAGCAGGAGGGACACACAAAATTCACCCCTCCACTTT,CASRRDTQNSPLHF
TRBV29-1,TRBJ1-3,once,TRBD1,TGCAGTTATAGGACAGGGGCGGACACTGGAAACACCATATATTTT,CSYRTGADTGNTIYF
TRBV7-8,TRBJ2-4,.,.,TGTGCCAGCAGCTTAGCAAGGGTCGGGGTAGCCAAAAACATTCAGTACTTC,CASSLARVGVAKNIQYF
TRBV6-4,TRBJ1-1,.,.,TGTGCCAGCAGTACCTACGCTGACACTGAAGCTTTCTTT,CASSTYADTEAFF
TRBV11-2,TRBJ1-1,.,.,TGTGCCAGCAGCTCAAACAGGGATACTGAAGCTTTCTTT,CASSSNRDTEAFF
TRBV2,TRBJ2-1,.,TRBD2,TGTGCCAGCACCCAGCGGGGGGGCCGGGATGAGCAGTTCTTC,CASTQRGGRDEQFF
TRBV9,TRBJ1-2,.,.,TGTGCCAGCAGCCCCCGCGGGGGGGGGTATGGCTACACCTTC,CASSPRGGGYGYTF
TRBV5-1,TRBJ2-5,.,TRBD2,TGCGCCAGCAGCTGGACTAGCCCCCAAGAGACCCAGTACTTC,CASSWTSPQETQYF
TRBV4-1,TRBJ2-1,once,TRBD2,TGCGCCAGCAGCCAAGCGGGGGGGGACTCCTACAATGAGCAGTTCTTC,CASSQAGGDSYNEQFF
TRBV15,TRBJ2-3,.,.,TGTGCCACCAGCCCCACTGGTGAAGCGGCAGATACGCAGTATTTT,CATSPTGEAADTQYF
TRBV30,TRBJ1-2,.,.,TGTGCCTGGAGTGTAATAAACTATGGCTACACCTTC,CAWSVINYGYTF
TRBV6-1,TRBJ1-5,once,.,TGTGCCAGCAGTGGCTCAGGGTTGTTTCAGCCCCAGCATTTT,CASSGSGLFQPQHF
TRBV7-2,TRBJ2-7,.,.,TGTGCCAGCAGCTTAGAGGTCAGGCGCAGCGAGCAGTACTTC,CASSLEVRRSEQYF
TRBV5-6,TRBJ1-1,.,.,TGTGCCAGCAGCTTATACGACAGATTGAACACTGAAGCTTTCTTT,CASSLYDRLNTEAFF
TRBV15,TRBJ2-2,.,TRBD1,TGTGCCACCAGCATTCAACAGGGGACCGGGGAGCTGTTTTTT,CATSIQQGTGELFF
TRBV10-2,TRBJ1-3,.,.,TGCGCCAGCAGCCTCGGACAGACTGGAAACACCATATATTTT,CASSLGQTGNTIYF
TRBV6-1,TRBJ1-5,.,.,TGTGCCAGCAGTGAAGCGGAGGCCAGAGCCTATCAGCCCCAGCATTTT,CASSEAEARAYQPQHF
TRBV2,TRBJ1-2,.,.,TGTGCCAGCAGTGGACTTAGTGGCTACACCTTC,CASSGLSGYTF
TRBV5-1,TRBJ1-6,.,.,TGCGCCAGCAGCTTGGACAGCAATTCACCCCTCCACTTT,CASSLDSNSPLHF
TRBV6-4,TRBJ1-6,.,TRBD1,TGTGCCAGGGCAATGACAGGGAGGTCATTATATAATTCACCCCTCCACTTT,CARAMTGRSLYNSPLHF
TRBV30,TRBJ2-1,.,TRBD2,TGTGCCTGGAGTAAGGGACTAGCCGCCAATGAGCAGTTCTTC,CAWSKGLAANEQFF